This TCR beta chain comes out of a study of beta chain features in type 1 diabetes. Trimming took off 4 bases at V and 0 bases at J, with 9 bases between the two ends. Germline loops: CDR1 SNHLY, CDR2 FYNNEI. This CDR3 is built from 15 residues. Every bit of the isolated RNA underwent reverse transcription, so sequencing read expressed TCRB transcripts. Sequenced by immunoSEQ multiplex PCR; TCRdb stores in-frame clones only, minus some. The data show about 900,000 clones, roughly a sixth seen once. This clone came up a few times. CD45RO/CCR7/CD25/CD127/CD95/CD27 sorting isolated CD4+ naive, central memory, regulatory and stem cell-like memory cells.

Sequencing was carried out using naive CD4+ T cells from blood. The receptor's source is a woman aged 18-29 years in good health. The chain is built from TRBV2 and TRBJ2-2; TRBD1 might be the D (6 bases). The chain's CDR3 is CASSVGTPNTGELFF. Written as DNA, the CDR3 is TGTGCCAGCAGTGTTGGGACACCGAACACCGGGGAGCTGTTTTTT.